In its sample, the clone carrying this T cell receptor (beta chain) was seen a few times. This sample includes further DNA sequences coding for the same CDR3. Naive CD8 cells comprised CD45RO-negative, CCR7-positively selected cells, excluding terminally differentiated effector memory CD45RA+ cells. Each of the donors was a healthy adult who was HIV-negative and had not had a recent acute infection or vaccination. Caucasian adults living in Nashville, Tennessee, provided all samples. In germline, CDR1 is SGHDT, CDR2 YYEEEE. The CDR3 totals 14 residues. The J segment lost 0 bases and the V segment lost 2 bases, leaving 1 base of the junction unmatched. Only in-frame clones appear in the TCRdb table, and some are missing; sequencing was by immunoSEQ multiplex PCR. Of approximately 720,000 clones in the sample, approximately 90% were seen once. This record belongs to a study of shared clonotypes between healthy human individuals. At the level of the study: Three plates were used per donor for CD4 naive, three for CD4 memory, two for CD8 naive and one for CD8 memory.

The TCR sequence derives from a man in his thirties or forties in good health. The chain joins TRBV5-6 to TRBJ2-7; TRBD1 matches 8 bases. The sample consisted of naive CD8+ T cells sorted from blood. CDR3 bases: TGTGCCAGCAGCTTCGGACAGGGCTCCTACGAGCAGTACTTC. Translation: CASSFGQGSYEQYF. The full variable domain, in which reference TRBV5-6 and TRBJ2-7 provide the parts outside the CDR3, is DAGVTQSPTHLIKTRGQQVTLRCSPKSGHDTVSWYQQALGQGPQFIFQYYEEEERQRGNFPDRFSGHQFPNYSSELNVNALLLGDSALYLCASSFGQGSYEQYFGPGTRLTVT.